What follows describes a single T cell receptor (beta chain). Antigen: not known. These data originate in a study of memory CD4+ T cells and cytomegalovirus serostatus. Study conclusions and caveats: Suggested: most of the CMV-linked TCR signature lies in CD4+ memory cells.

From germline, CDR1 is PRHDT and CDR2 FYEKMQ (reference sequence). This CDR3 comprises 13 residues. Trimming left V 1 base short and J 5 bases short, with 7 bases between. Single viable CD3+CD4+CD8-CD45RO+ cells were sorted as the memory CD4+ T cells. CMV serostatus came from serum IgG against pp150, pp28, p38, p52. Positive selection with CD4 microbeads enriched total CD4+ T cells. Clones were read by immunoSEQ multiplex PCR, and TCRdb kept only the in-frame ones, dropping some. Here the sample spans around 60,000 clones, 80% to 85% being singletons. The chain carries TRBV13 and TRBJ2-3; D remains ambiguous. Material: memory CD4+ T cells from blood. The source is an adult in good health and CMV-seronegative. CDR3 coding DNA: TGTGCCAGCAGCTTAGTTCCCCTAGATACGCAGTATTTT. It codes for CASSLVPLDTQYF.